This T cell receptor beta chain emerged from a study of blood T cell repertoires in COVID-19. On the study more broadly: The United States, Italy and Spain supplied acute and convalescent COVID-19 samples.

CDR1 and CDR2 from the germline V gene are SGHTA and FQGNSA. This CDR3 contains 14 residues. With 5 bases clipped from V and 0 bases from J, the junction kept 3 bases outside the gene matches. In the original analysis: By means of reference gene primer amplification, nucleated cell counts were estimated. Clones were read by immunoSEQ multiplex PCR, and TCRdb kept only the in-frame ones, dropping some. The V and J calls and clone size come from that table; D and trimming were worked out from the DNA. In the table there are approximately 240,000 clones, 65% to 90% of which are singletons. The TCR was taken from a woman aged 40 to 50 who had recovered from COVID-19. The sequenced sample consisted of peripheral blood. The J gene is TRBJ1-1, the V gene TRBV7-2, with 7 nucleotides matching TRBD1. CDR3 nucleotide sequence: TGTGCCAGCAGCACGGGACAGATGAACACTGAAGCTTTCTTT. This sequence encodes CASSTGQMNTEAFF.